This TCR beta chain came from a study of T cell responses to AZD1222 COVID-19 vaccine. Study-wide results and caveats: Dominant at 160-218 and 743-854, vaccine-associated CD4 TCRs also spanned spike. Close to half of spike-specific TCRs reportedly recognize unmutated variant regions. White British people made up most donors, females outnumbered males, and clonal diversity was possibly underestimated. Spike-specific TCR breadth rose after two AZD1222 doses, and depth rose as well.

This clone was detected only once. Its antigen is not known. Germline loops: CDR1 KGHDR, CDR2 SFDVKD. The CDR3 loop spans 16 amino acids. After removal of 2 bases from V and 6 bases from J, the junction contained 7 bases not matched to a gene. The repertoire was sequenced with immunoSEQ multiplex PCR; TCRdb's copy has only in-frame clones and lacks some. The sample consists of roughly 96,000 clones, more than 75% of them appearing once. The starting material was peripheral blood, obtained on day 0 of AZD1222 vaccination. The rearrangement joins TRBV24-1 to TRBJ1-5; 9 bases align to TRBD1. The receptor comes from an adult in good health. The CDR3 region has the DNA TGTGCCACCAGTGATTCCAACAGGGGGCGGTCTCAGCCCCAGCATTTT. Translation: CATSDSNRGRSQPQHF.